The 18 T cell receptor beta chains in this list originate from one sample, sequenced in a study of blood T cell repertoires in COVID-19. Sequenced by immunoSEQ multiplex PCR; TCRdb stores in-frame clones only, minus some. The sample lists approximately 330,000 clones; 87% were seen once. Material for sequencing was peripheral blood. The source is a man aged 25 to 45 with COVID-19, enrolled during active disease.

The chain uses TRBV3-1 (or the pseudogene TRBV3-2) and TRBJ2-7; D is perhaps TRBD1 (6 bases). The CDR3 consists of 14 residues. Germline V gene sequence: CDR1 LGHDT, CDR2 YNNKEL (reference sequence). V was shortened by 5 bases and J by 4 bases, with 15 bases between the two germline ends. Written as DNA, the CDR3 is TGTGCCAGCAGCAGGGACACTATGGGATACGAGCAGTACTTC. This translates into CASSRDTMGYEQYF.

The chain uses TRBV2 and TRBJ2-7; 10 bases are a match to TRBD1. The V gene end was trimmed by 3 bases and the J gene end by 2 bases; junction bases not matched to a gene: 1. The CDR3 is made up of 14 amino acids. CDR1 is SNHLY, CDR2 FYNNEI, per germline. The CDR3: CASSEGTGAYEQYF. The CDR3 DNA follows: TGTGCCAGCAGTGAGGGGACAGGGGCCTACGAGCAGTACTTC.

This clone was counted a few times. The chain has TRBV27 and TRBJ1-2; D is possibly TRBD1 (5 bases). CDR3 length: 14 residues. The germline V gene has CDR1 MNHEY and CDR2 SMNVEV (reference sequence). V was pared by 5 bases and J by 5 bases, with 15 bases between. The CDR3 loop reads CASSPRIGGYGYTF. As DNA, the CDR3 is TGTGCCAGCAGTCCGCGAATCGGGGGTTATGGCTACACCTTC.

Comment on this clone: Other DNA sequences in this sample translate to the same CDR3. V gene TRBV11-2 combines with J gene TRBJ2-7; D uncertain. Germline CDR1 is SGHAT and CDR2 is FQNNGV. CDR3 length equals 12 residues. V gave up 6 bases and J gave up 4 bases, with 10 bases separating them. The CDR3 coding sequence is TGTGCCAGCAGTTTTTCCGGTTACGAGCAGTACTTC. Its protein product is CASSFSGYEQYF.

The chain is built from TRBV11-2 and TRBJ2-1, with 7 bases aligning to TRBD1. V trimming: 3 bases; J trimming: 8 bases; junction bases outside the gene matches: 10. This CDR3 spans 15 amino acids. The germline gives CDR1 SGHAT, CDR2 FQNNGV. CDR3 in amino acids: CASSFRDRVGHEQFF. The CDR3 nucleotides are TGTGCCAGCAGCTTTCGAGACAGGGTAGGGCATGAGCAGTTCTTC.

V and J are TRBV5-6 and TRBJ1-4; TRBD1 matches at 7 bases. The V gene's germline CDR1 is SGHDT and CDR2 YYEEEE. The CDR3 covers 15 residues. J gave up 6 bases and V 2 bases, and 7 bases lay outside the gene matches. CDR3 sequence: CASSFLDRAHEKLFF. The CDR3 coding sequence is TGTGCCAGCAGCTTCCTAGACAGGGCTCATGAAAAACTGTTTTTT. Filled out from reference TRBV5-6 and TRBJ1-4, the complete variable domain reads DAGVTQSPTHLIKTRGQQVTLRCSPKSGHDTVSWYQQALGQGPQFIFQYYEEEERQRGNFPDRFSGHQFPNYSSELNVNALLLGDSALYLCASSFLDRAHEKLFFGSGTQLSVL.

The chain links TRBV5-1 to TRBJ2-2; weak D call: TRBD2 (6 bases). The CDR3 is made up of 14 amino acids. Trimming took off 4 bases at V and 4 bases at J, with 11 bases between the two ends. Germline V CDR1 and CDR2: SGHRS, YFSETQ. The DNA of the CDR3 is TGCGCCAGCAGCCACGGGGGAAGCACCGGGGAGCTGTTTTTT. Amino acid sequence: CASSHGGSTGELFF.

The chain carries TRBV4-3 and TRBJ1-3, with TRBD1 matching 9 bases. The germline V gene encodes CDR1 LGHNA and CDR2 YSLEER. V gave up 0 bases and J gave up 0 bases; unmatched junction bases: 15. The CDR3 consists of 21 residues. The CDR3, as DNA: TGCGCCAGCAGCCAAGATAATGGCGACAGGGGGATAGTGTACTCTGGAAACACCATATATTTT. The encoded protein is CASSQDNGDRGIVYSGNTIYF.

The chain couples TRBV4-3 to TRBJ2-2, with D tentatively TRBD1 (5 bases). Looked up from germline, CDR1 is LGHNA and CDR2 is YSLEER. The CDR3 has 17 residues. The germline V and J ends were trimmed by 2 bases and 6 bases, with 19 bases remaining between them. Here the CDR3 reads CASSQTRRTPGPGELFF. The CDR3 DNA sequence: TGCGCCAGCAGCCAAACTCGGCGGACCCCAGGGCCCGGGGAGCTGTTTTTT.

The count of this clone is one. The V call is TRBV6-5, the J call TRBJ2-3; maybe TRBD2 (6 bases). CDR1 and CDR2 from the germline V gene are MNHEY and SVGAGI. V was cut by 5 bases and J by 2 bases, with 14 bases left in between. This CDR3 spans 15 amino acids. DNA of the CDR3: TGTGCCAGCAGTCCCATGGAGGGCGCCACAGATACGCAGTATTTT. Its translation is CASSPMEGATDTQYF.

The DNA of the CDR3 is TGTGCCAGCAGCTTGGGCGCGAGGGACACTGAAGCTTTCTTT. Its protein product is CASSLGARDTEAFF. The rearrangement joins TRBV5-4 to TRBJ1-1; no firm D call. Germline CDR1 and CDR2: SGHNT and YYREEE (reference sequence). Trimming pared 0 bases from V and 3 bases from J, leaving 9 bases between. The CDR3 is 14 residues long.

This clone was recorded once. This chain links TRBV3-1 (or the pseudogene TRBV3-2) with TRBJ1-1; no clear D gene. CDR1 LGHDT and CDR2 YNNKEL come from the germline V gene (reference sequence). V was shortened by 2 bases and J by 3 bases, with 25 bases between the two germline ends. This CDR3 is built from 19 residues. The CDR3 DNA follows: TGTGCCAGCAGCCAACTTTCAGGCTTAGGTCATTTTTCTTACACTGAAGCTTTCTTT. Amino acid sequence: CASSQLSGLGHFSYTEAFF.

The CDR3 nucleotides read TGTGCCAGCAGTTCAAACGACAGGGCCCTTTGGGGCTACACCTTC. As protein: CASSSNDRALWGYTF. The chain combines TRBV6-5 with TRBJ1-2, with TRBD1 identical over 7 bases. Germline CDR1 reads MNHEY; CDR2 reads SVGAGI. This CDR3 region has 15 residues. The V segment lost 4 bases and the J segment 8 bases; nucleotides outside the gene matches: 13.

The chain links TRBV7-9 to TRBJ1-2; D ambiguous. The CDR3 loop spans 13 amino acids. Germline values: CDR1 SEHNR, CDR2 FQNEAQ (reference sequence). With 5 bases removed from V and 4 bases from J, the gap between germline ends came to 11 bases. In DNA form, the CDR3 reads TGTGCCAGCAGCCCCGTCTTATCCTATGGCTACACCTTC. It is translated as CASSPVLSYGYTF.

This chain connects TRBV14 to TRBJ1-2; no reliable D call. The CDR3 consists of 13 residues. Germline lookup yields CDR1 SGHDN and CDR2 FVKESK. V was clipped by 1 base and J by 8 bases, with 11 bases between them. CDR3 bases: TGTGCCAGCAGCCAAGCAGGTGTATCAGGCTACACCTTC. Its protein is CASSQAGVSGYTF.

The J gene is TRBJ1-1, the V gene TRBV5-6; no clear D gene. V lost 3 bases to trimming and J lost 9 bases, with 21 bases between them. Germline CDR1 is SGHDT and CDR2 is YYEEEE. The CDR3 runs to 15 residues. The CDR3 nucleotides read TGTGCCAGCAGCTCCCGCGGAGGATGGTTGGGAAAAGCTTTCTTT. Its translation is CASSSRGGWLGKAFF. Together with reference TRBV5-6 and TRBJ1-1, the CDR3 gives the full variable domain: DAGVTQSPTHLIKTRGQQVTLRCSPKSGHDTVSWYQQALGQGPQFIFQYYEEEERQRGNFPDRFSGHQFPNYSSELNVNALLLGDSALYLCASSSRGGWLGKAFFGQGTRLTVV.

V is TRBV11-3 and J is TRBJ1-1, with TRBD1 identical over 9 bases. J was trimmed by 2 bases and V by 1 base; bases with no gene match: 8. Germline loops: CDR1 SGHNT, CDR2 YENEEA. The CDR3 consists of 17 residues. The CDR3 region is CASSLGTGAPSNTEAFF. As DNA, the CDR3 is TGTGCCAGCAGCTTAGGGACAGGGGCGCCGAGTAACACTGAAGCTTTCTTT.

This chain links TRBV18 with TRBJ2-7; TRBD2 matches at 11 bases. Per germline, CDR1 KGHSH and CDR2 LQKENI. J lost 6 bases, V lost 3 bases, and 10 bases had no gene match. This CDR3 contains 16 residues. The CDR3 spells CASSPGTSGGGSEQYF. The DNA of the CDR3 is TGTGCCAGCTCACCTGGGACTAGCGGAGGGGGGAGCGAGCAGTACTTC.